This TCR beta chain was documented in a study of blood T cell repertoires in COVID-19 (dated by TCRdb to about 2020). At the level of the whole study: Collaborator samples came from the United States, Italy and Spain and covered acute and convalescent phases of COVID-19. Where available, HLA class I and class II types were taken from metadata supplied by the sample provider and were not determined by assay-based typing. The prospective study material was composed of cDNA or gDNA derived from T cells, B-cell-depleted T cells, or PBMCs. Subjects who had been exposed to COVID-19, were actively infected with it, or had recovered from it provided the deeply sampled blood TCRbeta repertoires that made up the dataset. The repertoires were made available in a free public database intended to serve as a resource for research on the immune response to SARS-CoV-2. Sample metadata almost always included a de-identified subject ID, COVID-19 status, age in years and sex. Samples were obtained from the ongoing ImmuneRACE study (first 160 participants) and from 1,000 to 1,500 subjects provided by 6 global collaborators.

Trimming removed 4 bases from V and 2 bases from J, leaving 15 bases between the germline ends. Including cysteine and phenylalanine, the CDR3 has 15 amino acids. Only the CDR3 portion is preserved as DNA: 45 bases, with reading frame beginning at the first base. As encoded in the germline V gene, CDR1 is LGHNA while CDR2 is YSLEER. TCRbeta CDR3 regions were amplified from genomic DNA by means of the immunoSEQ Assay, a bias-controlled multiplex PCR. On the authors' methods: Nucleated cell counts per sample were estimated from amplification of reference gene primers within the assay. To quantify the absolute abundance of each unique TCRbeta CDR3 rearrangement, sequence reads were collapsed and filtered. For each sample, productive Simpson clonality was calculated by taking the square root of Simpson's diversity index across productive rearrangements. TCRdb carries this immuneACCESS record with in-frame sequences only. Its versions omit some clonotypes, under half of them owing to an unresolved V gene in the studies checked, with the rest unexplained. V and J calls and clone size are as listed in that table; D and trimming were resolved from the DNA. Counted in this sample were 150,000 to 200,000 clones; around 83% of them appeared once. The ten top clones hold about 7.3% of the sample.

What the authors observed across the whole study: The quantity of clinical and demographic metadata differed by source and by participant and was supplied without curation.

Collaborating institutions collected whole blood in K2EDTA tubes following their own protocols. Collaborator samples were shipped for TCRbeta analysis as frozen whole blood, isolated PBMCs, or DNA extracted from either sample type. As to this clone: Its antigen is still unknown. Base qualities are missing; no much larger clone stands one base away.

The TCR comes from a man aged 50-60 years with active or convalescent COVID-19. Sequencing input: peripheral blood. Here the chain combines TRBV4-3 and TRBJ2-7, with TRBD1 tentatively as D gene (6 bases match). The nucleotide sequence is given as TGCGCCAGCAGCCCAACACTCAGGGGTCCCTACGAGCAGTACTTC. Its protein product is CASSPTLRGPYEQYF.